Below, 18 T cell receptor beta chains from the same sample are listed, as sequenced in a study of T-cell reconstitution after alpha-beta-depleted transplantation in children. TCRbeta library preparation incorporated unique molecular identifiers. TCRdb ran MiXCR on the PCR reads and lists one entry per CDR3 protein. Of about 400,000 distinct CDR3 sequences listed, roughly 22% were seen once; the top ten hold less than 4.5%. This specimen consisted of PBMCs from the stem cell graft donor, obtained from the stem cell graft. These receptors were collected from a human donor who donated a stem cell graft to a child with acute myeloid leukemia.

The chain combines TRBV4-2 with TRBJ2-3; D unclear. Germline loops: CDR1 LGHNA, CDR2 YNFKEQ. The CDR3 has 16 amino acids. V lost 0 bases and J lost 0, with 10 bases in between. As DNA, the CDR3 is TGTGCCAGCAGCCAAGACCAGAGTCTGAGCACAGATACGCAGTATTTT. This codes for CASSQDQSLSTDTQYF.

This clonotype was found many times. The chain couples TRBV15 to TRBJ2-7; D may be TRBD1 or TRBD2 (5 bases each). CDR3 size: 14 residues. V was trimmed by 1 base and J by 3 bases, leaving 10 bases between them. The germline V gene has CDR1 LNHNV and CDR2 YYDKDF (reference sequence). The CDR3 coding sequence is TGTGCCACCAGCAGAGCCGGGACGGTCTACGAGCAGTACTTC. This encodes CATSRAGTVYEQYF.

V gene TRBV9 combines with J gene TRBJ2-5, with 7 positions matching TRBD1. CDR1 and CDR2 (germline): SGDLS, YYNGEE. The CDR3 sequence is 14 residues long. Trimming cost V 3 bases and J 1 base; bases outside gene matches: 3. DNA for the CDR3: TGTGCCAGCAGCGCCCGGGACAGCCAAGAGACCCAGTACTTC. Its translation is CASSARDSQETQYF.

This clonotype was observed a handful of times. The V and J genes are TRBV5-1 and TRBJ2-5, with TRBD1 matching 7 bases. The CDR3 contains 15 residues. J lost 5 bases, V lost 4 bases, and 11 bases had no gene match. Germline V lookup: CDR1 SGHRS, CDR2 YFSETQ. CDR3 in DNA: TGCGCCAGCAGCACCATAGGACAGGTCGGGGAGACCCAGTACTTC. Its protein is CASSTIGQVGETQYF.

The chain carries TRBV25-1 and TRBJ2-7; no reliable D call. Per germline, CDR1 MGHDK and CDR2 SYGVNS. Trimming left V 3 bases short and J 5 bases short, with 14 bases between. There are 14 residues in the CDR3. The CDR3 is CASSDSGPRDEQYF. In nucleotides, the CDR3 is TGTGCCAGCAGTGATTCGGGCCCTCGGGACGAGCAGTACTTC.

This clonotype was recorded at least ten times. The gene calls are TRBV27 and TRBJ2-3; D is unresolved. Per germline, CDR1 MNHEY and CDR2 SMNVEV (reference sequence). Trimming shortened V by 5 bases and J by 1 base, and 10 bases separated the two germline ends. The CDR3 is 14 amino acids. CDR3 in DNA: TGTGCCAGCAGTCCATCGGAGCGCACAGATACGCAGTATTTT. Translating it yields CASSPSERTDTQYF.

This clonotype turned up a few times. The rearrangement uses TRBV27 and TRBJ2-7, with 7 bases identical to TRBD2. CDR3 length equals 16 residues. V lost 5 bases and J lost 3; bases outside the gene matches: 13. Germline CDR1 is MNHEY and CDR2 is SMNVEV (reference sequence). The CDR3 DNA reads as TGTGCCAGCAGTCTCTACGGACTAGGTGGAGGCTACGAGCAGTACTTC. It translates to CASSLYGLGGGYEQYF.

The V call is TRBV20-1, the J call TRBJ2-7, with 10 positions matching TRBD2. Germline loops: CDR1 DFQATT, CDR2 SNEGSKA (reference sequence). The trim removed 1 base at V and 2 bases at J, leaving 14 bases unmatched. The CDR3 spans 18 residues. The CDR3 loop is CSARGLAGENFEAYEQYF. CDR3 DNA sequence: TGCAGTGCTAGAGGGCTAGCGGGAGAAAATTTTGAGGCCTACGAGCAGTACTTC.

This clonotype has more than one count but fewer than ten. Written as DNA, the CDR3 is TGTGCCAGCAGTTTATCGGTCTCCTACAATGAGCAGTTCTTC. Amino acids: CASSLSVSYNEQFF. The chain joins TRBV12-3 or TRBV12-4 to TRBJ2-1; D ambiguous. V was pared by 2 bases and J by 0 bases, with 5 bases between. The CDR3 consists of 14 residues.

As DNA, the CDR3 is TGTGCCAGCAGCCTCAGCGGGAGGGCCGTGGCTGAGCAGTTCTTC. Protein sequence: CASSLSGRAVAEQFF. The chain carries TRBV3-1 and TRBJ2-1; 10 positions agree with TRBD2. The junction had 9 bases not matched to a gene; V was cut back by 4 bases and J by 9 bases. This CDR3 region has 15 residues. Germline loops: CDR1 LGHDT, CDR2 YNNKEL (reference sequence).

This clonotype was seen more than once but under ten times. The chain is built from TRBV5-1 and TRBJ2-7; 9 nucleotides line up with TRBD2. V gave up 2 bases and J gave up 5 bases; unmatched junction bases: 11. The CDR3 is 16 amino acids. Germline CDR1 SGHRS, CDR2 YFSETQ. For the CDR3, the DNA is TGCGCCAGCAGCTTTAGGCGGGAGGGGGCTCGACACGAGCAGTACTTC. Amino acid sequence: CASSFRREGARHEQYF.

V usage is TRBV28 and J usage is TRBJ1-3; D may be TRBD1 (6 bases). The CDR3 totals 18 residues. Per germline, CDR1 MDHEN and CDR2 SYDVKM. Trimming shortened V by 6 bases and J by 0 bases, and 21 bases separated the two germline ends. The CDR3 loop is CASSTPTGTTNSGNTIYF. In nucleotides, the CDR3 is TGTGCCAGCAGCACACCTACCGGGACAACAAACTCTGGAAACACCATATATTTT.

The chain employs TRBV20-1 and TRBJ1-1; tentatively, D is TRBD1 (5 bases). CDR3 size: 13 residues. The germline gives CDR1 DFQATT, CDR2 SNEGSKA (reference sequence). Trimming took 2 bases from V and 1 from J, leaving 8 bases between them. CDR3 in amino acids: CSARQGGNTEAFF. CDR3 DNA sequence: TGCAGTGCTAGACAGGGAGGGAACACTGAAGCTTTCTTT.

V and J are TRBV6-5 and TRBJ2-7; tentative D call: TRBD1 (5 bases). The V and J ends lost 3 bases and 2 bases respectively, with 8 bases between them. This CDR3 comprises 13 residues. Germline lookup yields CDR1 MNHEY and CDR2 SVGAGI. The CDR3 DNA reads as TGTGCCAGCAGTTATAAGGGGACCTACGAGCAGTACTTC. Translated: CASSYKGTYEQYF.

This sequence joins TRBV29-1 and TRBJ2-7; D ambiguous. Per germline, CDR1 SQVTM and CDR2 ANQGSEA. Trimming shortened V by 2 bases and J by 4 bases, and 12 bases separated the two germline ends. The CDR3 covers 13 residues. CDR3 residues: CSVESGVGYEQYF. CDR3 DNA sequence: TGCAGCGTTGAATCTGGGGTAGGATACGAGCAGTACTTC.

This clonotype was counted only a few times. The V gene is TRBV25-1, the J gene TRBJ2-2, with a possible D match to TRBD2 (5 bases). This CDR3 comprises 12 residues. V dropped 4 bases and J dropped 6 bases, with 6 bases sitting between them. Germline V gene sequence: CDR1 MGHDK, CDR2 SYGVNS. The CDR3 DNA reads as TGTGCCAGCAGTGTGCGGGCCGGGGAGCTGTTTTTT. Amino acid sequence: CASSVRAGELFF.

This clonotype was seen many times. The rearrangement uses TRBV20-1 and TRBJ2-1; 8 nucleotides match TRBD2. CDR1 DFQATT and CDR2 SNEGSKA come from the germline V gene (reference sequence). The CDR3 consists of 15 residues. J was trimmed by 1 base and V by 6 bases; bases with no gene match: 8. CDR3 residues: CSAKRETESYNEQFF. DNA of the CDR3: TGCAGTGCCAAGCGGGAGACGGAGTCCTACAATGAGCAGTTCTTC.

Only a few counts were recorded for this clonotype. This chain uses TRBV20-1 with TRBJ2-7, with TRBD2 matching 10 bases. Germline CDR1 DFQATT, CDR2 SNEGSKA (reference sequence). V was pared by 0 bases and J by 4 bases, with 12 bases of the junction left unmatched. This CDR3 region has 17 residues. In DNA, the CDR3 is TGCAGTGCTAGAGATTTAGTGGGGCTAGCGGGAGCTTACGAGCAGTACTTC. Its protein is CSARDLVGLAGAYEQYF.